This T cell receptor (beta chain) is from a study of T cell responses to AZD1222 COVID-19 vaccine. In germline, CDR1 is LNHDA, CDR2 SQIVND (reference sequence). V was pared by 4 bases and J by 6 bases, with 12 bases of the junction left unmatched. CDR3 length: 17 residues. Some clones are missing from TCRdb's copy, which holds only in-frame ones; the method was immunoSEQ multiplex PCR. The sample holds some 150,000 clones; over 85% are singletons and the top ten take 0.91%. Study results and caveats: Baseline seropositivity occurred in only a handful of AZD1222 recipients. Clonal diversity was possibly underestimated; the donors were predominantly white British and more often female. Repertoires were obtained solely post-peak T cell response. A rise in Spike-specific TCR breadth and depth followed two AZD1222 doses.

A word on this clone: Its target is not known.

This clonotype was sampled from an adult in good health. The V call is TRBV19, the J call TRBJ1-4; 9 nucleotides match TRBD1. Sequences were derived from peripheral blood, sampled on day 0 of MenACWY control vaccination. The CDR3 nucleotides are TGTGCCAGTAGTAGGGGGAATCCACAGGGGGCGGATGAAAAACTGTTTTTT. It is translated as CASSRGNPQGADEKLFF.